One sample yielded the 12 T cell receptor beta chains listed below, sequenced in a study of human T cells and chemical hapten exposure. As to time point: patch test 2, 6 weeks after DPC sensitization. Treatment described: therapeutic diphenylcyclopropenone sensitization with weekly scalp DPC. In TCRdb, the RACE reads were re-called with MiXCR into one record per CDR3 protein. The table has more than 70,000 distinct CDR3 sequences, 11% seen once. Material: whole blood, obtained in connection with sensitization to the hapten diphenylcyclopropenone (DPC). The receptor set was obtained from a man aged 18 to 29 with alopecia areata. Some clones in this sample may be carry-over from other donors' samples.

There are many counts of this clonotype. This rearrangement joins TRBV7-2 to TRBJ1-2; D is undetermined. This CDR3 region has 15 residues. Trimming pared 1 base from V and 4 bases from J, leaving 13 bases between. CDR1 is SGHTA and CDR2 is FQGNSA in the germline V gene. The CDR3 loop is CASSLETRRSYGYTF. The CDR3 DNA is TGTGCCAGCAGCTTAGAGACGCGACGGAGCTATGGCTACACCTTC. Using reference TRBV7-2 and TRBJ1-2 for the parts outside the CDR3, the full variable domain is GAGVSQSPSNKVTEKGKDVELRCDPISGHTALYWYRQSLGQGLEFLIYFQGNSAPDKSGLPSDRFSAERTGGSVSTLTIQRTQQEDSAVYLCASSLETRRSYGYTFGSGTRLTVV.

The chain recombines TRBV7-2 with TRBJ2-2; 10 nucleotides match TRBD2. Germline V lookup: CDR1 SGHTA, CDR2 FQGNSA. The trim removed 4 bases at V and 0 bases at J, leaving 5 bases unmatched. The CDR3 length is 17 residues. CDR3 region: CASSSRTSGANTGELFF. CDR3 nucleotides: TGTGCCAGCAGCTCCAGAACTAGCGGGGCGAACACCGGGGAGCTGTTTTTT. The full variable domain, its missing parts supplied by reference TRBV7-2 and TRBJ2-2, is GAGVSQSPSNKVTEKGKDVELRCDPISGHTALYWYRQSLGQGLEFLIYFQGNSAPDKSGLPSDRFSAERTGGSVSTLTIQRTQQEDSAVYLCASSSRTSGANTGELFFGEGSRLTVL.

The CDR3, as DNA: TGTGCCAGCAGTTACTCCGTGGGGCCCACTGAAGCTTTCTTT. Translated: CASSYSVGPTEAFF. The rearrangement links TRBV6-5 to TRBJ1-1; tentative D call: TRBD1 (5 bases). Germline assignment: CDR1 MNHEY and CDR2 SVGAGI. Deletions cut 0 bases from V and 4 bases from J, with 9 bases between. This CDR3 is 14 amino acids long.

This clonotype has just a few counts. The chain links TRBV6-6 to TRBJ1-2; D is possibly TRBD1 (5 bases). From germline, CDR1 is MNHNY and CDR2 SVGAGI (reference sequence). The CDR3 is 11 residues long. V dropped 9 bases and J dropped 3 bases, with 8 bases sitting between them. The CDR3 DNA is TGTGCCAGTAGGGGAGACTATGGCTACACCTTC. Amino acid sequence: CASRGDYGYTF.

This clonotype was found a few times. The CDR3 spells CASSEYRGTGELFF. The DNA of the CDR3 is TGTGCCAGCAGCGAATACAGGGGTACCGGGGAGCTGTTTTTT. The chain employs TRBV11-2 and TRBJ2-2, with 7 nucleotides matching TRBD1. CDR1 is SGHAT, CDR2 FQNNGV, per germline. The CDR3 totals 14 residues. Germline trimming cut 5 bases from V and 5 bases from J; bases unmatched to any gene: 5.

This clonotype has a count of ten or more. The genes are TRBV11-2 and TRBJ1-1; a weak D match, TRBD1 (6 bases). This CDR3 contains 12 residues. V was cut by 1 base and J by 8 bases, with 8 bases left in between. From germline, CDR1 is SGHAT and CDR2 FQNNGV. The CDR3 sequence is CASSLVRGEAFF. As DNA, the CDR3 is TGTGCCAGCAGCTTAGTAAGGGGGGAAGCTTTCTTT.

Ten or more counts support this clonotype. CDR3 residues: CSVLIGAQETQYF. Written as DNA, the CDR3 is TGCAGCGTTTTGATTGGGGCCCAAGAGACCCAGTACTTC. The chain is built from TRBV29-1 and TRBJ2-5; D might be TRBD1 (5 bases). Trimming removed 5 bases at V and 1 base at J, with 11 bases between. This CDR3 has 13 residues. The germline gives CDR1 SQVTM, CDR2 ANQGSEA.

This clonotype has a count of ten or more. The CDR3 DNA sequence: TGTGCCAGCAGCCCAAAAAATACCACCAAGAACACTGAAGCTTTCTTT. Its protein is CASSPKNTTKNTEAFF. This chain uses TRBV7-9 with TRBJ1-1; D gene uncertain. CDR1 and CDR2 (germline): SEHNR, FQNEAQ (reference sequence). This CDR3 comprises 16 residues. With 5 bases removed from V and 1 base from J, the gap between germline ends came to 17 bases.

The sample holds many counts of this clonotype. The rearrangement links TRBV6-5 to TRBJ2-1; D perhaps matches TRBD1 (6 bases). Between the trimmed V and J ends, which lost 5 bases and 4 bases, there was a span of 15 bases. This CDR3 has 15 amino acids. The germline CDR1 and CDR2 sequences are MNHEY and SVGAGI. The CDR3 DNA reads as TGTGCCAGCAGTCTACGGGGCGACAGGTACAATGAGCAGTTCTTC. This translates into CASSLRGDRYNEQFF.

This clonotype was seen a few times. The chain recombines TRBV7-2 with TRBJ2-5; the D is unclear. This CDR3 spans 14 amino acids. CDR1 SGHTA and CDR2 FQGNSA come from the germline V gene. Trimming left V 5 bases short and J 5 bases short, with 15 bases between. In DNA, the CDR3 is TGTGCCAGCAGCGAAGAACAAGGGCCGGAGACCCAGTACTTC. Amino acid sequence: CASSEEQGPETQYF.

The chain uses TRBV29-1 and TRBJ2-5; perhaps TRBD2 as D (5 bases). CDR3 size: 11 residues. Trimming removed 0 bases at V and 10 bases at J, with 9 bases between. The germline CDR1 and CDR2 sequences are SQVTM and ANQGSEA. In DNA form, the CDR3 reads TGCAGCGTTGAAGAGGGAGTGGGCCAGTACTTC. Its translation: CSVEEGVGQYF.

The sample holds many counts of this clonotype. The CDR3 protein is CASSLGGTHTGELFF. The CDR3 coding sequence is TGTGCCAGCAGTTTAGGGGGTACCCACACCGGGGAGCTGTTTTTT. This chain links TRBV6-2 or TRBV6-3 with TRBJ2-2, with D possibly TRBD1 on 6 matching bases. Germline V gene sequence: CDR1 MNHEY, CDR2 SVGEGT. This CDR3 region has 15 residues. V lost 4 bases, J lost 3 bases, and 12 bases lay in between.